This T cell receptor beta chain was found in a study of blood T cell repertoires in COVID-19. Germline V gene data show CDR1 as SGDLS and CDR2 as YYNGEE. The junction had 7 bases not matched to a gene; V was cut back by 0 bases and J by 4 bases. This CDR3 has 17 residues. Per the original methods: Cell counts per sample came from amplifying reference gene primers. Some clones are missing from TCRdb's copy, which holds only in-frame ones; the method was immunoSEQ multiplex PCR. V and J calls and clone size are copied from that table; D and trimming were computed from the DNA. The sample consists of just over 150,000 clones, 88% of them appearing once.

Sequenced material: PBMCs or T cells enriched from blood (not recorded which). This chain uses TRBV9 with TRBJ1-6; TRBD1 matches at 7 bases. The TCR comes from a woman in her fifties or sixties who had recovered from COVID-19. The CDR3 DNA reads as TGTGCCAGCAGCGTAGCCAGACAGGGAGATTATAATTCACCCCTCCACTTT. This encodes CASSVARQGDYNSPLHF.